The present entry profiles one T cell receptor beta chain with its context. The sample originates from a study of blood T cell repertoires in COVID-19. Study summary: Sites in the United States, Italy and Spain provided acute and convalescent COVID-19 samples. T cells, B-cell-depleted T cells, or PBMCs supplied cDNA or gDNA.

TCRdb keeps only in-frame clones here, not all; method: immunoSEQ multiplex PCR. The table includes about 78,000 clones, 90% detected once. Per the germline V gene, CDR1 is SGHRS and CDR2 is YFSETQ. V lost 3 bases and J lost 8; bases outside the gene matches: 10. There are 16 residues in the CDR3. The chain combines TRBV5-1 with TRBJ2-1; TRBD2 aligns across 11 bases. The material sequenced was peripheral blood. The sequence derives from a woman older than 75 with active or convalescent COVID-19. The CDR3 here is CASSWGLADILDEQFF. In DNA form, the CDR3 reads TGCGCCAGCAGCTGGGGACTAGCGGATATCTTGGATGAGCAGTTCTTC.